This TCR beta chain was obtained from a study of regulatory T cells in long-lasting Graves disease. Study background: Antithyroid drugs had been taken under 3 months by newly diagnosed Graves' patients.

Building of the TCR beta libraries involved iRepertoire HTBI primers and Arm-PCR of CDR3 regions. TCRdb called the multiplex PCR reads again in MiXCR, with one record for every CDR3 protein. The sample carries some 320,000 distinct CDR3 sequences, approximately 20% recorded once. Broader study findings: Graves' patients with persistent disease showed TCR diversity lower than patients newly diagnosed. What was studied was peripheral blood only, and not thyroid tissue.

This clonotype was recorded at least ten times. Its antigen is not identified. Indicated time point: newly diagnosed GD, antithyroid drugs for less than 3 months. PBMC-derived RNA was used for the TCR library. The starting material was peripheral blood mononuclear cells (PBMCs), obtained at new diagnosis, from a patient treated with antithyroid drugs. The TCR comes from a female donor with Graves disease.

The CDR3 loop reads CASHLRGQQYF. Here the CDR3 DNA reads TGTGCCAGCCACCTTCGGGGCCAGCAGTACTTC. The chain has TRBV27 and TRBJ2-7; D tentatively reads TRBD1 or TRBD2 (5 bases each). Germline loops: CDR1 MNHEY, CDR2 SMNVEV (reference sequence). The V end lost 8 bases, the J end lost 8 bases, and 13 bases lay between the germline ends. The CDR3 is 11 amino acids.